The clone carrying this T cell receptor beta chain was counted ten times or more. Its antigen is as yet unknown. Looked up from germline, CDR1 is SGHTA and CDR2 is FQGNSA. V lost 5 bases to trimming and J lost 1 base, with 13 bases between them. The CDR3 is 15 residues long. Conversion of TCR transcripts into cDNA relied on 5'RACE template switching, which added a universal primer site and UMIs. One entry per CDR3 protein, called by TCRdb with MiXCR from the 5' RACE reads. The sample carries over 110,000 distinct CDR3 sequences, about 8% recorded once. These data are taken from a study of T cells after yellow fever vaccination. On the study more broadly: Each low-cell-number fraction was prepared by means of SMART-Seq v4 Ultra Low Input. Findings and limits, study-wide: Researchers noted that a small share of clonotypes showed up in both CD4 and CD8 compartments. Most clones from primary vaccination resurfaced after the booster (about 95% CD4, more than 75% CD8).

V usage is TRBV7-2 and J usage is TRBJ2-3; D is possibly TRBD2 (6 bases). The source was CD4+ T cells sorted from PBMCs, collected 5 days after the yellow fever booster vaccination. The sequence derives from a young man who received the YFV17D yellow fever vaccine. CDR3 DNA sequence: TGTGCCAGCAGCGCAGCGGCTAGCGGCACAGATACGCAGTATTTT. It encodes CASSAAASGTDTQYF.